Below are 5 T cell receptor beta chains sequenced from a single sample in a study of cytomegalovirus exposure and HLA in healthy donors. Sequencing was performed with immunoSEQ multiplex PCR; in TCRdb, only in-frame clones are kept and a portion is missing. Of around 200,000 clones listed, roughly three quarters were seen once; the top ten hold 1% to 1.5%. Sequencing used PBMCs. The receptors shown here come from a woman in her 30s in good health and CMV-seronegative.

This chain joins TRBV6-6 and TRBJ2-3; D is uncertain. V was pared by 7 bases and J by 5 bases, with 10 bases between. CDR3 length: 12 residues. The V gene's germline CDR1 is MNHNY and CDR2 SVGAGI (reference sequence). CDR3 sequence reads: CASTGLRDTQYF. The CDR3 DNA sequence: TGTGCCAGCACAGGCCTGCGAGATACGCAGTATTTT.

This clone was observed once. The CDR3: CATRGRSGGDNEQFF. In DNA, the CDR3 is TGTGCCACCAGAGGGCGGAGCGGTGGGGACAATGAGCAGTTCTTC. The V and J genes are TRBV19 and TRBJ2-1, with TRBD2 as a possible D gene (5 bases). Germline values: CDR1 LNHDA, CDR2 SQIVND (reference sequence). Trimming took off 10 bases at V and 5 bases at J, with 21 bases between the two ends. CDR3 length: 15 amino acids. The whole variable domain, remainder taken from reference TRBV19 and TRBJ2-1, is DGGITQSPKYLFRKEGQNVTLSCEQNLNHDAMYWYRQDPGQGLRLIYYSQIVNDFQKGDIAEGYSVSREKKESFPLTVTSAQKNPTAFYLCATRGRSGGDNEQFFGPGTRLTVL.

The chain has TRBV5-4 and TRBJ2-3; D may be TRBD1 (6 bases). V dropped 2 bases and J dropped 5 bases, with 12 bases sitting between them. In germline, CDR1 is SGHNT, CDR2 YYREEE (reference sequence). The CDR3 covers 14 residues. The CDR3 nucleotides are TGTGCCAGCAGCTTAGCTACAGGGATAGATACGCAGTATTTT. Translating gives CASSLATGIDTQYF.

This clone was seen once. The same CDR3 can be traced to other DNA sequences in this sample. CDR3 protein: CASSQDASGSGYEQYF. The CDR3, as DNA: TGCGCCAGCAGCCAAGATGCTAGCGGGAGTGGTTACGAGCAGTACTTC. The chain is built from TRBV4-1 and TRBJ2-7; TRBD2 matches at 10 bases. J lost 4 bases, V lost 0 bases, and 6 bases had no gene match. There are 16 residues in the CDR3. From germline, CDR1 is MGHRA and CDR2 YSYEKL.

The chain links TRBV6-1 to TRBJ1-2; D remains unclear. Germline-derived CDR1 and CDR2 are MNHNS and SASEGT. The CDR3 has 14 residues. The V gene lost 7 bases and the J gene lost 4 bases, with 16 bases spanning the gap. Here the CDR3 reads CASNQERIIYGYTF. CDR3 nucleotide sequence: TGTGCCAGCAACCAGGAACGAATTATCTATGGCTACACCTTC.